Below, 23 T cell receptor beta chains from the same sample are listed, as sequenced in a study of T cell repertoires in cytomegalovirus infection. TCRdb reprocessed the reads with MiXCR, giving one entry per CDR3 protein. The profile shows some 400,000 distinct CDR3 sequences, roughly 18% of them singletons. Sequencing was performed on PBMCs. These receptors were collected from a human donor in good health (CMV status not recorded). Some clones in this sample may be carry-over from other donors' samples.

This CDR3 is CASSPDAATTDTQYF. The CDR3 DNA reads as TGTGCCAGCAGCCCTGACGCGGCGACCACAGATACGCAGTATTTT. The chain employs TRBV6-4 and TRBJ2-3, with unresolved D. Germline CDR1 MRHNA, CDR2 SNTAGT. V dropped 6 bases and J dropped 2 bases, with 15 bases sitting between them. The CDR3 totals 15 residues.

This clonotype has at least ten counts. J is TRBJ2-7 and V is TRBV19; 11 bases are shared with TRBD1. J was trimmed by 5 bases and V by 4 bases; bases with no gene match: 4. The germline gives CDR1 LNHDA, CDR2 SQIVND (reference sequence). The CDR3 runs to 14 residues. The CDR3 sequence is CASSRTGGFDEQYF. CDR3 DNA sequence: TGTGCCAGTAGTAGGACAGGGGGCTTTGACGAGCAGTACTTC.

This clonotype has a count of ten or more. V usage is TRBV19 and J usage is TRBJ2-7; possibly TRBD1 for D (6 bases). V lost 5 bases and J lost 3, with 14 bases in between. CDR1 is LNHDA, CDR2 SQIVND, per germline (reference sequence). The CDR3 has 14 residues. CDR3 in DNA: TGTGCCAGTAGTCCTACAATCAGGGGCTACGAGCAGTACTTC. Translated, it gives CASSPTIRGYEQYF.

This clonotype was seen ten or more times. V usage is TRBV10-3 and J usage is TRBJ2-3; 8 bases are shared with TRBD2. The CDR3 runs 14 residues. The germline V gene encodes CDR1 ENHRY and CDR2 SYGVKD. After removal of 6 bases from V and 6 bases from J, the junction contained 8 bases not matched to a gene. CDR3: CAIRSGRDGDTQYF. The CDR3 DNA reads as TGTGCCATCAGGAGCGGGAGAGATGGGGATACGCAGTATTTT.

The V and J genes are TRBV28 and TRBJ2-1; D is unresolved. The ends were cut back, 6 bases at V and 8 bases at J, with 14 bases in the middle. From germline, CDR1 is MDHEN and CDR2 SYDVKM. The CDR3 covers 13 residues. The CDR3 reads CASRSPVGDEQFF. For the CDR3, the DNA is TGTGCCAGCAGAAGTCCCGTGGGCGATGAGCAGTTCTTC.

DNA for the CDR3: TGTGCCAGCAGGAGAGGAAGGAGCTCCTATAATTCACCCCTCCACTTT. The encoded protein is CASRRGRSSYNSPLHF. The chain employs TRBV6-5 and TRBJ1-6; D unresolved. V was trimmed by 6 bases and J by 0 bases, leaving 12 bases between them. CDR3 length equals 16 residues. CDR1 and CDR2 (germline): MNHEY, SVGAGI.

This clonotype was counted between two and nine times. The CDR3 sequence: CASSFRQDRNQPQHF. Written as DNA, the CDR3 is TGTGCCAGCAGCTTCAGACAGGACCGGAATCAGCCCCAGCATTTT. The chain employs TRBV12-3 or TRBV12-4 and TRBJ1-5, with D perhaps matching TRBD1 (6 bases). V was trimmed by 6 bases and J by 4 bases, leaving 16 bases between them. The CDR3 extends over 15 amino acids.

This clonotype occurred a few times. The V gene is TRBV11-1, the J gene TRBJ1-6; the D is unclear. Germline V gene data show CDR1 as SGHAT and CDR2 as FQDESV (reference sequence). The V end lost 2 bases, the J end lost 10 bases, and 15 bases lay between the germline ends. The CDR3 totals 15 residues. The DNA of the CDR3 is TGTGCCAGCAGCTTAACCCGACGGGCGGGCTCACCCCTCCACTTT. This codes for CASSLTRRAGSPLHF. Filled out from reference TRBV11-1 and TRBJ1-6, the complete variable domain reads EAEVAQSPRYKITEKSQAVAFWCDPISGHATLYWYRQILGQGPELLVQFQDESVVDDSQLPKDRFSAERLKGVDSTLKIQPAELGDSAMYLCASSLTRRAGSPLHFGNGTRLTVT.

DNA of the CDR3: TGTGCCAGCCTGGCAGCGCATACGCAGTATTTT. This translates into CASLAAHTQYF. The rearrangement uses TRBV2 and TRBJ2-3; no firm D call. The CDR3 loop spans 11 amino acids. The V and J ends lost 8 bases and 7 bases respectively, with 10 bases between them. Germline CDR1 SNHLY, CDR2 FYNNEI.

DNA for the CDR3: TGCAGTGCTAGAGATTACCAGACATCCACAGATACGCAGTATTTT. Translation gives CSARDYQTSTDTQYF. The J gene is TRBJ2-3, the V gene TRBV20-1; D is ambiguous. The CDR3 is made up of 15 amino acids. Trimming shortened V by 0 bases and J by 2 bases, and 12 bases separated the two germline ends. Germline V CDR1 and CDR2: DFQATT, SNEGSKA (reference sequence).

Concerning this clonotype: This clone may be a read error of a much larger clone one base away. The chain employs TRBV24-1 and TRBJ2-5; unclear D gene. Germline V gives CDR1 KGHDR, CDR2 SFDVKD. The CDR3 contains 13 residues. V shed 3 bases and J shed 5 bases, with 9 bases lying between them. This CDR3 is CATSDVALETQYF. The CDR3 coding sequence is TGTGCCACCAGTGATGTGGCATTGGAGACCCAGTACTTC.

This clonotype has only a few counts. The gene calls are TRBV6-1 and TRBJ1-5, with D unresolved. The CDR3 has 15 residues. Germline V CDR1 and CDR2: MNHNS, SASEGT. The V end was cut by 0 bases, the J end by 0 bases, with 6 bases between. The DNA of the CDR3 is TGTGCCAGCAGTGAAGCGCGAAATAGCAATCAGCCCCAGCATTTT. Translated: CASSEARNSNQPQHF.

The chain joins TRBV11-2 to TRBJ2-3; D unresolved. Trimming stripped 0 bases from V and 7 bases from J, with 11 bases between. Germline CDR1 is SGHAT and CDR2 is FQNNGV. The CDR3 is 14 amino acids. The CDR3 region is CASSLDGWDHTQYF. The CDR3 DNA reads as TGTGCCAGCAGCTTAGACGGGTGGGATCATACGCAGTATTTT.

This clonotype was detected ten times or more. This rearrangement joins TRBV7-2 to TRBJ2-3, with D perhaps TRBD2 (6 bases). Trimming left V 5 bases short and J 9 bases short, with 15 bases between. This CDR3 has 13 residues. Per germline, CDR1 SGHTA and CDR2 FQGNSA. CDR3 DNA sequence: TGTGCCAGCAGCCCTTTTCAGGCGGGAACGCAGTATTTT. Its protein product is CASSPFQAGTQYF.

This clonotype was observed a handful of times. The V gene is TRBV7-9, the J gene TRBJ1-1, with D maybe TRBD1 (5 bases). The CDR3 has 15 amino acids. CDR1 is SEHNR, CDR2 FQNEAQ, per germline (reference sequence). V was pared by 1 base and J by 10 bases, with 19 bases between. In DNA, the CDR3 is TGTGCCAGCAGCTTAGTGAGGGGCACGGGGAGGGCAGCTTTCTTT. Protein product: CASSLVRGTGRAAFF.

This clonotype has just a few counts. This chain uses TRBV9 with TRBJ1-5, with D unclear. This CDR3 region has 15 residues. V dropped 0 bases and J dropped 0 bases, with 7 bases sitting between them. Germline CDR1 reads SGDLS; CDR2 reads YYNGEE. CDR3 nucleotides: TGTGCCAGCAGCGTAGGGTACCTTAGCAATCAGCCCCAGCATTTT. Translation gives CASSVGYLSNQPQHF.

This clonotype was found a few times. This rearrangement joins TRBV10-2 to TRBJ1-3; D not resolved. CDR1 and CDR2 (germline): WSHSY, SAAADI. CDR3 length: 13 amino acids. The V end was cut by 3 bases, the J end by 4 bases, with 7 bases between. Written as DNA, the CDR3 is TGCGCCAGCAGTGAACAAAGAGGAAACACCATATATTTT. It codes for CASSEQRGNTIYF.

This clonotype has just a few counts. The chain carries TRBV2 and TRBJ2-2, with D possibly called TRBD1 or TRBD2 (5 bases each). V was cut by 2 bases and J by 4 bases, with 14 bases left in between. This CDR3 region has 16 residues. Germline V gene lookup returns CDR1 SNHLY and CDR2 FYNNEI. The CDR3 DNA is TGTGCCAGCAGTGAATGGGGGTTAGGGACCACCGGGGAGCTGTTTTTT. Protein: CASSEWGLGTTGELFF.

A note on this clonotype: A read error may explain this, as a much larger clone is one base away. The final CDR3 position lacks the conserved phenylalanine or tryptophan, pointing to a likely read error. The chain combines TRBV10-3 with TRBJ2-1; 10 bases line up with TRBD2. The CDR3 runs to 15 residues. V dropped 1 base and J dropped 7; count of bases not matched to a gene: 4. CDR1 ENHRY and CDR2 SYGVKD come from the germline V gene. CDR3 DNA: TGTGCCATCAGTGAGTTACTAGCGGGATCGAATGAGCAGTTCGTC. Translated: CAISELLAGSNEQFV.

A few counts support this clonotype. This sequence joins TRBV19 and TRBJ2-1, with no clear D. CDR1 and CDR2 from the germline V gene are LNHDA and SQIVND (reference sequence). V was cut by 1 base and J by 5 bases, with 9 bases left in between. The CDR3 length is 14 residues. The CDR3 DNA reads as TGTGCCAGTAGTATAGTTCCAGCTAACAATGAGCAGTTCTTC. As protein: CASSIVPANNEQFF.

This clonotype was counted ten times or more. The chain has TRBV7-9 and TRBJ2-1; D not certain. The CDR3 has 11 amino acids. Trimming took off 1 base at V and 10 bases at J, with 5 bases between the two ends. Germline CDR1 and CDR2: SEHNR and FQNEAQ (reference sequence). This CDR3 is CASSLVPEQFF. As DNA, the CDR3 is TGTGCCAGCAGCTTAGTCCCCGAGCAGTTCTTC.

In its sample, this clonotype was seen many times. CDR3 protein: CASSRRARDSSANEQFF. In DNA, the CDR3 is TGTGCCAGCAGCCGAAGGGCACGGGACTCCTCTGCGAATGAGCAGTTCTTC. V gene TRBV12-3 or TRBV12-4 combines with J gene TRBJ2-1; tentative D call: TRBD2 (6 bases). The CDR3 has 17 amino acids. V lost 6 bases, J lost 7 bases, and 25 bases lay in between.

This clonotype was observed a handful of times. V and J are TRBV5-1 and TRBJ1-2, with 7 bases aligning to TRBD1. This CDR3 is built from 15 residues. V shed 4 bases, J shed 4 bases, and the junction held 10 bases outside the gene matches. Looked up from germline, CDR1 is SGHRS and CDR2 is YFSETQ. CDR3 in amino acids: CASSGTGEPSYGYTF. CDR3 nucleotides: TGCGCCAGCAGCGGCACAGGGGAGCCCTCCTATGGCTACACCTTC.